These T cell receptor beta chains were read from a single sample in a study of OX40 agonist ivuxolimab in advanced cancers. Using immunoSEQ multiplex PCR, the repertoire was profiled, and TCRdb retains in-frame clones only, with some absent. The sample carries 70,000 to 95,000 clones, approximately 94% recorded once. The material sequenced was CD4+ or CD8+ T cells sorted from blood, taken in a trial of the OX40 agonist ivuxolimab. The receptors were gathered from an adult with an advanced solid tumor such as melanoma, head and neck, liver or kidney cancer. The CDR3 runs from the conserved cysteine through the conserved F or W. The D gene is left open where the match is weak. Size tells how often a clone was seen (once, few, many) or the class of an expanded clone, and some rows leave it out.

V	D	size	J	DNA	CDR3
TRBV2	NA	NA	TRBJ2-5	TGTGCCAGCAGTGAAGCGCTTCGAGGGGAGGAGACCCAGTACTTC	CASSEALRGEETQYF
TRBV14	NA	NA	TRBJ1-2	TGTGCCAGCGGGGCCAGCGGCTCGAGGGGCTACACCTTC	CASGASGSRGYTF
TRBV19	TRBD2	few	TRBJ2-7	TGTGCCAGTAGTATGGCGGGAGGGCCCCTCGAGCAGTACTTC	CASSMAGGPLEQYF
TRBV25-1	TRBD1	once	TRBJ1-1	TGTGCCAGCAGTGACCCAATCTTGGGACAGGGTAACACTGAAGCTTTCTTT	CASSDPILGQGNTEAFF
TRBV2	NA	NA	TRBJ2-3	TGTGCCAGTAGGGGTGGGGTGTCAAGCACAGATACGCAGTATTTT	CASRGGVSSTDTQYF
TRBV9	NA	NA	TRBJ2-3	TGTGCCAGCAGCGTAGCGAGTCAGGAGGGAGATACGCAGTATTTT	CASSVASQEGDTQYF
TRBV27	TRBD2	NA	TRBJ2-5	TGTGCCAGCAGTTTTTCCGGACTAGCGGGAGTCGAGACCCAGTACTTC	CASSFSGLAGVETQYF
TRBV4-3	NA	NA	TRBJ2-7	TGCGCCAGCAGCCAAGATCGAGACCGAAACTCCTACGAGCAGTACTTC	CASSQDRDRNSYEQYF
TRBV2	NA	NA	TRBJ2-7	TGTGCCAGCAGTTGGTCTAACGAGCAGTACTTC	CASSWSNEQYF
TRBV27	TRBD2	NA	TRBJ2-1	TGTGCCAGCAGTTCGCACCGCGGACTAGCGGGAGGAGGGGAGCAGTTCTTC	CASSSHRGLAGGGEQFF